The present T cell receptor beta chain was sequenced within a study of blood T cell repertoires in COVID-19. Here immunoSEQ multiplex PCR was the method, and the copy in TCRdb shows in-frame clones only, minus some. The repertoire includes 350,000 or so clones, around 91% of them detected once, and around 7% sits in the top ten. Trimming took 4 bases from V and 6 from J, leaving 13 bases between them. The CDR3 has 13 residues. Germline CDR1 reads MDHEN; CDR2 reads SYDVKM. The sequenced material came from peripheral blood. The clonotype originates from a man aged 18 to 29 with active or convalescent COVID-19. The chain uses TRBV28 and TRBJ2-7; D is possibly TRBD1 (6 bases). This CDR3 reads CASSWGQVGEQYF. DNA of the CDR3: TGTGCCAGCAGTTGGGGGCAGGTCGGCGAGCAGTACTTC. Supplemented by reference TRBV28 and TRBJ2-7, the full variable domain reads DVKVTQSSRYLVKRTGEKVFLECVQDMDHENMFWYRQDPGLGLRLIYFSYDVKMKEKGDIPEGYSVSREKKERFSLILESASTNQTSMYLCASSWGQVGEQYFGPGTRLTVT.